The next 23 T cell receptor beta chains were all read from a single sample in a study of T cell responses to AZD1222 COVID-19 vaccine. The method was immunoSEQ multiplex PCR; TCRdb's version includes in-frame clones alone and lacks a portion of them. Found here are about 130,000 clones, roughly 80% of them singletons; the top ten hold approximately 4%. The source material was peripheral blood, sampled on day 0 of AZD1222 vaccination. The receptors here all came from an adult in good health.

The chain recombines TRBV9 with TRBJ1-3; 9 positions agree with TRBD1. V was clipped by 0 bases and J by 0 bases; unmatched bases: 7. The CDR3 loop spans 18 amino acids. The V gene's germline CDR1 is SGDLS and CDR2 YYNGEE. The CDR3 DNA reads TGTGCCAGCAGCGTAGGGCCCCCGGGACAGGGCTCTGGAAACACCATATATTTT. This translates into CASSVGPPGQGSGNTIYF.

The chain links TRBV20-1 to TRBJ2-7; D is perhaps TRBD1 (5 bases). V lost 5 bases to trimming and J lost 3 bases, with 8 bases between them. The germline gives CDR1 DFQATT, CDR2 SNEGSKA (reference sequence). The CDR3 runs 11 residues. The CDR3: CSACDSYEQYF. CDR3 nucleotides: TGCAGTGCTTGCGACAGCTACGAGCAGTACTTC.

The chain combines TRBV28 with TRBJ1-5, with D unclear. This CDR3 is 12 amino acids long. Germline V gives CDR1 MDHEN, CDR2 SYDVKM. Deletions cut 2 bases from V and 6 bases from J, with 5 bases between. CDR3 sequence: CASSLLGQPQHF. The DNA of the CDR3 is TGTGCCAGCAGTTTACTGGGTCAGCCCCAGCATTTT.

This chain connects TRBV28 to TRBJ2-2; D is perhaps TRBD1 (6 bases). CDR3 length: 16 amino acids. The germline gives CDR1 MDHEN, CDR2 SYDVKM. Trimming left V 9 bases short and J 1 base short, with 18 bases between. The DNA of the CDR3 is TGTGCCAGTGGGGGCCTTATAGGAAGGAACACCGGGGAGCTGTTTTTT. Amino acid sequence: CASGGLIGRNTGELFF.

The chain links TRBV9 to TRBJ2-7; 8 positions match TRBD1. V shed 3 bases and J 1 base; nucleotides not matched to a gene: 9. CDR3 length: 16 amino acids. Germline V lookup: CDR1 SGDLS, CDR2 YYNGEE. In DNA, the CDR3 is TGTGCCAGCAGCGGGACGGACAGGGTTGATTCCTACGAGCAGTACTTC. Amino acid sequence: CASSGTDRVDSYEQYF.

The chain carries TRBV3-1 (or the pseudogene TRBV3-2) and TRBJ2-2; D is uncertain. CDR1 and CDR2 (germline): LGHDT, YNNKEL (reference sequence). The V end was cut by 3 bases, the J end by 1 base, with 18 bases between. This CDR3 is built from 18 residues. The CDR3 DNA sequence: TGTGCCAGCAGCCAGCGTGGACCACAAAATTGGAACACCGGGGAGCTGTTTTTT. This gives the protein CASSQRGPQNWNTGELFF.

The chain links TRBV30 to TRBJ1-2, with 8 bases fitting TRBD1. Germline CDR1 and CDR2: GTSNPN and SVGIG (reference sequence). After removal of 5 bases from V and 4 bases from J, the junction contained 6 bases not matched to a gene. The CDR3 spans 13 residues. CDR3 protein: CAWSGGQVYGYTF. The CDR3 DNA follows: TGTGCCTGGTCGGGGGGACAGGTCTATGGCTACACCTTC. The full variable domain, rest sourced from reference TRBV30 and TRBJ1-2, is SQTIHQWPATLVQPVGSPLSLECTVEGTSNPNLYWYRQAAGRGLQLLFYSVGIGQISSEVPQNLSASRPQDRQFILSSKKLLLSDSGFYLCAWSGGQVYGYTFGSGTRLTVV.

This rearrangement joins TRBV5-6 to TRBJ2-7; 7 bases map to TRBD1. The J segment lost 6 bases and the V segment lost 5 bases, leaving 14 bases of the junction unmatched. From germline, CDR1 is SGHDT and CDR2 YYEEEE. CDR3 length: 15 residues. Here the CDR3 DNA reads TGTGCCAGCAGACCAGGGGGTCTTAATTCAGGCGAGCAGTACTTC. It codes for CASRPGGLNSGEQYF. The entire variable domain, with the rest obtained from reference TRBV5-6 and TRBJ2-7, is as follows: DAGVTQSPTHLIKTRGQQVTLRCSPKSGHDTVSWYQQALGQGPQFIFQYYEEEERQRGNFPDRFSGHQFPNYSSELNVNALLLGDSALYLCASRPGGLNSGEQYFGPGTRLTVT.

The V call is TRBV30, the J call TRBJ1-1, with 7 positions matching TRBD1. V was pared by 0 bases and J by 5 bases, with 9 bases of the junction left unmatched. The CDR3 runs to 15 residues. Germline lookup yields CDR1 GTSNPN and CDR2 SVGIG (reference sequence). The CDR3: CAWSVHSAGGTEAFF. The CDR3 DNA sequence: TGTGCCTGGAGTGTACACTCAGCAGGGGGGACTGAAGCTTTCTTT. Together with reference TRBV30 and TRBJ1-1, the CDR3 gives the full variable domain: SQTIHQWPATLVQPVGSPLSLECTVEGTSNPNLYWYRQAAGRGLQLLFYSVGIGQISSEVPQNLSASRPQDRQFILSSKKLLLSDSGFYLCAWSVHSAGGTEAFFGQGTRLTVV.

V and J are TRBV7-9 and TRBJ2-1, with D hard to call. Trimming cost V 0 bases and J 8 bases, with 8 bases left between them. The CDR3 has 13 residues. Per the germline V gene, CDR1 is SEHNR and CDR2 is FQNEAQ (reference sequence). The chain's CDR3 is CASSLALRDEQFF. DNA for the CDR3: TGTGCCAGCAGCTTAGCATTGAGAGATGAGCAGTTCTTC.

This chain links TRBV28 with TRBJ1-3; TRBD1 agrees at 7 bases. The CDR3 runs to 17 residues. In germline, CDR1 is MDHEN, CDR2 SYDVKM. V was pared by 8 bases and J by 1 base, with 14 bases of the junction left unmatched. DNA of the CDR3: TGTGCCAGCCTAAGGACAGGTCAATTGAATTCTGGAAACACCATATATTTT. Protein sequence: CASLRTGQLNSGNTIYF.

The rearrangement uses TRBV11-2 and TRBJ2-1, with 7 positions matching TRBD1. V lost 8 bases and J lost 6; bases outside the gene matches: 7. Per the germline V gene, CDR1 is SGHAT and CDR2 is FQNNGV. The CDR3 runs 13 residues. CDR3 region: CASHRGLGNEQFF. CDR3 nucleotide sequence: TGTGCCAGCCACAGGGGTTTGGGCAATGAGCAGTTCTTC.

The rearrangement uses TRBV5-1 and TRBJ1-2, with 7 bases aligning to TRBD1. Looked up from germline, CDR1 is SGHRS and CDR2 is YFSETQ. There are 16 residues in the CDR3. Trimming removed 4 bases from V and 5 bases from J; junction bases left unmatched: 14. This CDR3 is CASSPRRGQTPYGYTF. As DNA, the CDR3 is TGCGCCAGCAGCCCACGGCGGGGACAGACTCCTTATGGCTACACCTTC.

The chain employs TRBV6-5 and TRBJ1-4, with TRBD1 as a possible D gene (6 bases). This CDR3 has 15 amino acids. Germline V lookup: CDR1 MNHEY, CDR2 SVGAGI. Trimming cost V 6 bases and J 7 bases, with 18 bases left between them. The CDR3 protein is CASRPPGGGFEKLFF. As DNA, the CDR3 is TGTGCCAGCAGACCACCGGGGGGGGGCTTTGAAAAACTGTTTTTT.

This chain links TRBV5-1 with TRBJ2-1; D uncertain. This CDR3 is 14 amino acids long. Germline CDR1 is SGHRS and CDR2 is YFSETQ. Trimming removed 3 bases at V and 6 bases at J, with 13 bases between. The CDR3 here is CASSSLSFPNEQFF. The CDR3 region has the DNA TGCGCCAGCAGCTCTCTCTCGTTCCCCAATGAGCAGTTCTTC.

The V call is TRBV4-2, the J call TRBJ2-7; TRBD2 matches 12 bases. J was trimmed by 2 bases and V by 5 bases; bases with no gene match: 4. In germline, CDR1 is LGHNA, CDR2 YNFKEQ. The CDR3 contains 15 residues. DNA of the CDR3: TGTGCCAGCAGCTACGGACTAGCGGGGCCCTACGAGCAGTACTTC. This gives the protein CASSYGLAGPYEQYF.

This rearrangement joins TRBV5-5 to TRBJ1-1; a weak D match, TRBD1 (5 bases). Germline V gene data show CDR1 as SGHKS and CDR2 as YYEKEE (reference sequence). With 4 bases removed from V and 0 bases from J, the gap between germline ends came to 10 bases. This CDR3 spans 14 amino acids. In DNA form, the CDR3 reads TGTGCCAGCAGCGCGGGACCCATGAACACTGAAGCTTTCTTT. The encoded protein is CASSAGPMNTEAFF.

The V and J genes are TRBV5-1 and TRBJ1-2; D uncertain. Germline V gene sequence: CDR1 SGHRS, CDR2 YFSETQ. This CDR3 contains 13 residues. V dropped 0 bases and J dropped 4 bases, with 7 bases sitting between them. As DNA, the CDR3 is TGCGCCAGCAGCTTGGACGGGTCCTATGGCTACACCTTC. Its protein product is CASSLDGSYGYTF.

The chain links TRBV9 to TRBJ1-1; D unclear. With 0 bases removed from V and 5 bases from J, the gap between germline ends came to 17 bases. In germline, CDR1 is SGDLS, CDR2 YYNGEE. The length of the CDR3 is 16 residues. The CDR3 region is CASSVDLQTSGTEAFF. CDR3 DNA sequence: TGTGCCAGCAGCGTAGATCTTCAGACAAGTGGAACTGAAGCTTTCTTT.

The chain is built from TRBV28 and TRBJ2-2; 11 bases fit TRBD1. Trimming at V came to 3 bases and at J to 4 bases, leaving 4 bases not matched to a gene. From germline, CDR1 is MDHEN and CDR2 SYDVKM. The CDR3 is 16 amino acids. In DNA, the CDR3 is TGTGCCAGCAGTTTGGACAGGGGGCGCTTCACCGGGGAGCTGTTTTTT. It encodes CASSLDRGRFTGELFF. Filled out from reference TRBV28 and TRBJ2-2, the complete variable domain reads DVKVTQSSRYLVKRTGEKVFLECVQDMDHENMFWYRQDPGLGLRLIYFSYDVKMKEKGDIPEGYSVSREKKERFSLILESASTNQTSMYLCASSLDRGRFTGELFFGEGSRLTVL.

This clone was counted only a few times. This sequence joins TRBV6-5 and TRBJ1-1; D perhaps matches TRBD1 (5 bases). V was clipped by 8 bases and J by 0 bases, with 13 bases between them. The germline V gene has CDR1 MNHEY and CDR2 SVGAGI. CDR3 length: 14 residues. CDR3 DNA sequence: TGTGCCAGCGGGAGGACAACTATGAACACTGAAGCTTTCTTT. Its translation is CASGRTTMNTEAFF.

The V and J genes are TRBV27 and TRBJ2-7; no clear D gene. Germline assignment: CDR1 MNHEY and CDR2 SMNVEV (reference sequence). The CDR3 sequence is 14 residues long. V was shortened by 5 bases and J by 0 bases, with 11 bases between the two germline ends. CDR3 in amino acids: CASSPTTNSYEQYF. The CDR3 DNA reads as TGTGCCAGCAGTCCGACAACTAACTCCTACGAGCAGTACTTC.

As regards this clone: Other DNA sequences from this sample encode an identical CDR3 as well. DNA for the CDR3: TGTGCCAGCAGTGAGCGGGGGGAAAAACTGTTTTTT. This gives the protein CASSERGEKLFF. The chain couples TRBV6-1 to TRBJ1-4; D possibly corresponds to TRBD1 (5 bases). Germline CDR1 MNHNS, CDR2 SASEGT. This CDR3 comprises 12 residues. The germline V and J ends were trimmed by 3 bases and 8 bases, with 7 bases remaining between them.